This paragraph reports one TCR beta chain. Its specificity is not known. Clones were sequenced by immunoSEQ multiplex PCR, and TCRdb holds only the in-frame ones, with some missing. The sample comprises around 76,000 clones, 85% of which are singletons, and over 4.5% rests with the top ten. The data were taken from a study of OX40 agonist ivuxolimab in advanced cancers. Overall study: Under the entry rules, prior anti-PD-1, anti-PD-L1 or anti-CTLA-4 therapy was allowed, and about 40% had some.

Findings of the study overall: Expansion of clones was among the lowest in partial responders at 0.1-3.0 mg/kg.

This TCR was recovered from an adult with an advanced solid tumor such as melanoma, head and neck, liver or kidney cancer. The sample in question was CD4+ or CD8+ T cells sorted from blood, obtained in a trial of the OX40 agonist ivuxolimab.

The CDR3 loop reads CASSRGPQNIQYF. DNA for the CDR3: TGTGCCAGCAGTCGTGGACCTCAAAACATTCAGTACTTC. The J gene is TRBJ2-4, the V gene TRBV6-5; D is ambiguous. Germline values: CDR1 MNHEY, CDR2 SVGAGI. The CDR3 has 13 residues. V was trimmed by 5 bases and J by 5 bases, leaving 10 bases between them.